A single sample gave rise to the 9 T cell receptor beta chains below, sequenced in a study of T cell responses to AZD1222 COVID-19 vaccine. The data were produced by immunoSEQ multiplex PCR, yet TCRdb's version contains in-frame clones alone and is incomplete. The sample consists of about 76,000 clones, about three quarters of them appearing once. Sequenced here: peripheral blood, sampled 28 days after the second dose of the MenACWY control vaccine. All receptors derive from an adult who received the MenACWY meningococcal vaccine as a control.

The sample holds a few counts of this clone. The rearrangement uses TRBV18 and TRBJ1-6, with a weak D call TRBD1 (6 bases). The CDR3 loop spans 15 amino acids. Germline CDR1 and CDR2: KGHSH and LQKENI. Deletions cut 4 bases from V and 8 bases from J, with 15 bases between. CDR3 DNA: TGTGCCAGCTCACGGGATGGGGCAGGGGATTCACCCCTCCACTTT. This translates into CASSRDGAGDSPLHF.

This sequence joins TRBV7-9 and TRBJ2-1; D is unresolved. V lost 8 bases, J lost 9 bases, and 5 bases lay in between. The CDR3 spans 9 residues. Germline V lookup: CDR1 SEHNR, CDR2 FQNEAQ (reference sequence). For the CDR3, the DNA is TGTGCCAGCGAGGCTGAGCAGTTCTTC. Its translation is CASEAEQFF.

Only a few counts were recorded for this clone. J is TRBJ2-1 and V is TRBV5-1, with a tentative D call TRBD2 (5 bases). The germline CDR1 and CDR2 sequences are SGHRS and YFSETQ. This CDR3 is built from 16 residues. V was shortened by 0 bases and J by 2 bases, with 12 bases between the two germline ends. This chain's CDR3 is CASSLEQRTAYNEQFF. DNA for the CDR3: TGCGCCAGCAGCTTGGAGCAGCGGACCGCCTACAATGAGCAGTTCTTC.

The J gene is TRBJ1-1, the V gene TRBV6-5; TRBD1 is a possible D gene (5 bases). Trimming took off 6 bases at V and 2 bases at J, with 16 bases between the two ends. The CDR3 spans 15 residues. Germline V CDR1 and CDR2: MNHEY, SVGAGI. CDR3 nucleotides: TGTGCCAGCAGCTATGACCAGGGAATCAACACTGAAGCTTTCTTT. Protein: CASSYDQGINTEAFF.

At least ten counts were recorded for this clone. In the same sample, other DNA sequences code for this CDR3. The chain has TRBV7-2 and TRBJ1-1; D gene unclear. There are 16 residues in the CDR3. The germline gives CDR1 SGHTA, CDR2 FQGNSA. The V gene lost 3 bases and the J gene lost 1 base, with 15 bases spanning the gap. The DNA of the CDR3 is TGTGCCAGCAGCTTGGCGAGGGCCATAAGGAACACTGAAGCTTTCTTT. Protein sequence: CASSLARAIRNTEAFF.

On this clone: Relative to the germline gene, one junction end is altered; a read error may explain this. CDR3 bases: TGTGCTAGCAGCCTAGCGGGGGGCCCGGAAGAGACCCAGTACTTC. It translates to CASSLAGGPEETQYF. The chain employs TRBV7-7 and TRBJ2-5, with 11 nucleotides matching TRBD2. From germline, CDR1 is SSHAT and CDR2 FNYEAQ (reference sequence). The CDR3 covers 15 residues.

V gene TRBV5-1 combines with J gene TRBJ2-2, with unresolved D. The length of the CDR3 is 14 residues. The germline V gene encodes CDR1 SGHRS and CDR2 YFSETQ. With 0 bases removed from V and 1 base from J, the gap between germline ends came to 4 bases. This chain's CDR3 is CASSLEGNTGELFF. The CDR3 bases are TGCGCCAGCAGCTTGGAGGGGAACACCGGGGAGCTGTTTTTT.

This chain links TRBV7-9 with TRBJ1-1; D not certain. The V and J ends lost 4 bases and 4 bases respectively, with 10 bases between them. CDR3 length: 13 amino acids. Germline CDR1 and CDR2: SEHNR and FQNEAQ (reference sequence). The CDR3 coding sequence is TGTGCCAGCAGCTATGAGGGAGGCACTGAAGCTTTCTTT. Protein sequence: CASSYEGGTEAFF.

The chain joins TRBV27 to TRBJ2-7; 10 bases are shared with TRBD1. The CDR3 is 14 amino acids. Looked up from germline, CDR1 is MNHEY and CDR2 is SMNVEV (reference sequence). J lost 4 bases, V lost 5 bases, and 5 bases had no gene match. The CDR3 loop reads CASSHRDRGYEQYF. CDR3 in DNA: TGTGCCAGCAGTCACCGGGACAGGGGTTACGAGCAGTACTTC.